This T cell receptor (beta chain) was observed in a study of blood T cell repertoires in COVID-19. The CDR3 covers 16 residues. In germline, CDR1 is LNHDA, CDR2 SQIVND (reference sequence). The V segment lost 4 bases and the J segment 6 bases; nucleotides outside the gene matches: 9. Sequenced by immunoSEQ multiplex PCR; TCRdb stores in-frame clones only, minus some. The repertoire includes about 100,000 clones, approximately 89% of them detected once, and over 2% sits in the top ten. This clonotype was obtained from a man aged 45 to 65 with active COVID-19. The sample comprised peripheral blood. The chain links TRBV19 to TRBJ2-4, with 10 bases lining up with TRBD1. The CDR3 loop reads CASSTQWTGGINIQYF. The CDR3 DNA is TGTGCCAGTAGTACCCAATGGACAGGGGGGATAAACATTCAGTACTTC.